These 24 T cell receptor beta chains were all obtained from the same sample, sequenced in a study of blood T cell repertoires in COVID-19. Repertoires were generated with immunoSEQ multiplex PCR, while TCRdb's copy carries only in-frame clones and drops some. The table has approximately 500,000 clones, about 88% seen once. Sequencing was carried out using peripheral blood. Receptor source: a young man with COVID-19, enrolled during active disease.

V usage is TRBV2 and J usage is TRBJ2-1; 8 bases are a match to TRBD1. The CDR3 covers 14 residues. J gave up 2 bases and V 10 bases, and 7 bases lay outside the gene matches. CDR1 SNHLY and CDR2 FYNNEI come from the germline V gene. CDR3 coding DNA: TGTGCCAATAAAAGACAGGGGACCTACAATGAGCAGTTCTTC. Translated, it gives CANKRQGTYNEQFF.

The chain joins TRBV15 to TRBJ2-1; a possible D gene is TRBD2 (5 bases). This CDR3 has 14 amino acids. Trimming cost V 1 base and J 10 bases, with 14 bases left between them. Germline V gene sequence: CDR1 LNHNV, CDR2 YYDKDF (reference sequence). The CDR3 spells CATSRVANRAEQFF. The CDR3 DNA is TGTGCCACCAGCAGAGTAGCGAATCGGGCCGAGCAGTTCTTC.

The genes are TRBV5-4 and TRBJ2-3, with D possibly being TRBD1 (6 bases). Trimming took 5 bases from V and 0 from J, leaving 13 bases between them. The germline CDR1 and CDR2 sequences are SGHNT and YYREEE (reference sequence). This CDR3 contains 15 residues. The CDR3 is CASRFKQGSTDTQYF. CDR3 bases: TGTGCCAGCAGATTCAAACAGGGTAGCACAGATACGCAGTATTTT.

This clone turned up a few times. The rearrangement links TRBV4-1 to TRBJ2-7; weak D call: TRBD1 (6 bases). The length of the CDR3 is 15 residues. CDR1 is MGHRA and CDR2 is YSYEKL in the germline V gene. V was trimmed by 3 bases and J by 4 bases, leaving 16 bases between them. The CDR3 region has the DNA TGCGCCAGCAGCCAGGGGACAATCCCTAATTACGAGCAGTACTTC. Translation: CASSQGTIPNYEQYF.

The chain couples TRBV2 to TRBJ2-3; 8 bases line up with TRBD1. J lost 1 base, V lost 6 bases, and 15 bases had no gene match. CDR3 length equals 18 residues. Per germline, CDR1 SNHLY and CDR2 FYNNEI. The CDR3 sequence is CASRTGGTGLRGTDTQYF. Here the CDR3 DNA reads TGTGCCAGCAGGACAGGCGGGACAGGCTTACGGGGCACAGATACGCAGTATTTT. The entire variable domain, with the rest obtained from reference TRBV2 and TRBJ2-3, is as follows: EPEVTQTPSHQVTQMGQEVILRCVPISNHLYFYWYRQILGQKVEFLVSFYNNEISEKSEIFDDQFSVERPDGSNFTLKIRSTKLEDSAMYFCASRTGGTGLRGTDTQYFGPGTRLTVL.

This clone was recorded only once. The chain uses TRBV5-8 and TRBJ2-1; D unclear. The V end lost 5 bases, the J end lost 8 bases, and 8 bases lay between the germline ends. The germline V gene has CDR1 SGHTS and CDR2 YDEGEE. This CDR3 has 11 amino acids. CDR3 residues: CASRIRYEQFF. The CDR3 DNA sequence: TGTGCCAGCAGAATTCGGTATGAGCAGTTCTTC.

CDR3 nucleotide sequence: TGTGCCAGCAGCCCAGACGGGACACATTATGGCTACACCTTC. This gives the protein CASSPDGTHYGYTF. J is TRBJ1-2 and V is TRBV3-1 (or the pseudogene TRBV3-2), with D perhaps TRBD1 (6 bases). The CDR3 runs to 14 residues. The V and J ends lost 4 bases and 5 bases respectively, with 14 bases between them. In germline, CDR1 is LGHDT, CDR2 YNNKEL (reference sequence).

The V gene is TRBV4-2, the J gene TRBJ2-3; the match to TRBD2 covers 9 bases. The germline V gene has CDR1 LGHNA and CDR2 YNFKEQ. V shed 1 base and J 2 bases; nucleotides not matched to a gene: 4. CDR3 length equals 16 residues. The CDR3 sequence is CASSQGLAGFTDTQYF. The CDR3 bases are TGTGCCAGCAGCCAAGGGCTAGCGGGATTCACAGATACGCAGTATTTT.

The chain employs TRBV19 and TRBJ1-5; D unclear. The CDR3 covers 18 residues. The V end was cut by 6 bases, the J end by 1 base, with 22 bases between. CDR1 is LNHDA, CDR2 SQIVND, per germline (reference sequence). This chain's CDR3 is CASRAPPRSRISNQPQHF. The CDR3 region has the DNA TGTGCCAGTAGAGCCCCCCCACGAAGCAGGATCAGCAATCAGCCCCAGCATTTT.

The chain has TRBV28 and TRBJ2-7; D might be TRBD1 (5 bases). This CDR3 is built from 17 residues. Trimming removed 4 bases from V and 0 bases from J, with 19 bases in between. Germline V gives CDR1 MDHEN, CDR2 SYDVKM. This CDR3 is CASSSFPGRGNSYEQYF. In DNA, the CDR3 is TGTGCCAGCAGTTCATTTCCCGGAAGGGGTAACTCCTACGAGCAGTACTTC. Variable domain in full (rest from reference TRBV28 and TRBJ2-7): DVKVTQSSRYLVKRTGEKVFLECVQDMDHENMFWYRQDPGLGLRLIYFSYDVKMKEKGDIPEGYSVSREKKERFSLILESASTNQTSMYLCASSSFPGRGNSYEQYFGPGTRLTVT.

DNA for the CDR3: TGTGCCAGCAGCCAAGACCCGCGCAGGGGGTTTGAGGTCGACGAGCAGTACTTC. This translates into CASSQDPRRGFEVDEQYF. This sequence joins TRBV14 and TRBJ2-7; 7 bases align to TRBD1. The CDR3 covers 18 residues. Germline trimming cut 0 bases from V and 5 bases from J; bases unmatched to any gene: 16. Germline CDR1 SGHDN, CDR2 FVKESK.

CDR3 sequence reads: CASSINGAATYEQYF. The CDR3 bases are TGTGCCAGTAGTATCAATGGGGCAGCTACCTACGAGCAGTACTTC. V and J are TRBV19 and TRBJ2-7; D might be TRBD1 (5 bases). Germline values: CDR1 LNHDA, CDR2 SQIVND (reference sequence). Trimming cost V 3 bases and J 2 bases, with 14 bases left between them. The CDR3 extends over 15 amino acids.

This chain joins TRBV24-1 and TRBJ2-5; no clear D gene. Per germline, CDR1 KGHDR and CDR2 SFDVKD. This CDR3 region has 15 residues. Trimming stripped 1 base from V and 6 bases from J, with 14 bases between. The CDR3 loop is CATSDFPRTEKTQYF. DNA of the CDR3: TGTGCCACCAGTGATTTTCCCCGAACGGAGAAGACCCAGTACTTC.

The chain uses TRBV6-5 and TRBJ2-7; TRBD1 aligns across 9 bases. Germline CDR1 reads MNHEY; CDR2 reads SVGAGI. The CDR3 runs 14 residues. J was trimmed by 7 bases and V by 2 bases; bases with no gene match: 6. The CDR3 protein is CASSYTGTGREQYF. The CDR3 DNA sequence: TGTGCCAGCAGTTACACCGGGACAGGGCGAGAGCAGTACTTC.

The gene calls are TRBV5-1 and TRBJ2-7; TRBD1 agrees at 7 bases. Trimming at V came to 4 bases and at J to 0 bases, leaving 7 bases not matched to a gene. The germline gives CDR1 SGHRS, CDR2 YFSETQ. The CDR3 runs to 15 residues. Here the CDR3 DNA reads TGCGCCAGCAGCCTGTGGACAGGCGTCTCCTACGAGCAGTACTTC. Protein: CASSLWTGVSYEQYF.

The genes are TRBV19 and TRBJ1-6, with 10 positions matching TRBD1. CDR1 LNHDA and CDR2 SQIVND come from the germline V gene (reference sequence). V was clipped by 6 bases and J by 6 bases; unmatched bases: 2. The CDR3 has 14 amino acids. In nucleotides, the CDR3 is TGTGCCAGTAGAAGGGACAGGGGTAATTCACCCCTCCACTTT. Residues: CASRRDRGNSPLHF.

The CDR3 bases are TGTGCCAGCATTCTACTAGCGGGAGGACCCTACGAGCAGTACTTC. Protein sequence: CASILLAGGPYEQYF. The gene calls are TRBV2 and TRBJ2-7; 12 positions agree with TRBD2. V lost 7 bases to trimming and J lost 2 bases; unmatched junction nucleotides: 6. The CDR3 runs to 15 residues. Germline V gene sequence: CDR1 SNHLY, CDR2 FYNNEI.

This clone appeared once. The chain joins TRBV7-2 to TRBJ1-5, with D perhaps matching TRBD1 (6 bases). The germline V gene encodes CDR1 SGHTA and CDR2 FQGNSA. Trimming cost V 1 base and J 6 bases, with 7 bases left between them. The CDR3 extends over 13 amino acids. This chain's CDR3 is CASSLGGGQPQHF. The CDR3 nucleotides are TGTGCCAGCAGCTTAGGAGGGGGTCAGCCCCAGCATTTT.

The rearrangement links TRBV24-1 to TRBJ2-5; 7 bases are shared with TRBD2. V lost 5 bases to trimming and J lost 3 bases; unmatched junction nucleotides: 2. This CDR3 has 13 amino acids. Germline assignment: CDR1 KGHDR and CDR2 SFDVKD. CDR3 sequence reads: CATSGRGKETQYF. The CDR3 DNA is TGTGCCACCAGTGGGCGGGGGAAAGAGACCCAGTACTTC.

This chain uses TRBV2 with TRBJ2-7; TRBD2 aligns across 11 bases. V lost 1 base, J lost 0 bases, and 2 bases stayed unmatched. The CDR3 is 16 residues long. In germline, CDR1 is SNHLY, CDR2 FYNNEI. The CDR3 bases are TGTGCCAGCAGTGAAGGACTAGCGGGAAACTCCTACGAGCAGTACTTC. Translating it yields CASSEGLAGNSYEQYF.

V gene TRBV7-9 combines with J gene TRBJ1-1; tentative D call: TRBD1 (6 bases). The germline CDR1 and CDR2 sequences are SEHNR and FQNEAQ (reference sequence). V gave up 1 base and J gave up 3 bases, with 12 bases separating them. The CDR3 sequence is 15 residues long. DNA of the CDR3: TGTGCCAGCAGCTTAGTGGGGGCGCGGGACACTGAAGCTTTCTTT. Translating gives CASSLVGARDTEAFF.

The rearrangement uses TRBV2 and TRBJ2-5; D may be TRBD2 (5 bases). Germline V gives CDR1 SNHLY, CDR2 FYNNEI. The V end was cut by 7 bases, the J end by 4 bases, with 7 bases between. The CDR3 loop spans 11 amino acids. The CDR3 loop reads CASISVETQYF. For the CDR3, the DNA is TGTGCCAGCATTAGCGTAGAGACCCAGTACTTC. The full variable domain, in which reference TRBV2 and TRBJ2-5 provide the parts outside the CDR3, is EPEVTQTPSHQVTQMGQEVILRCVPISNHLYFYWYRQILGQKVEFLVSFYNNEISEKSEIFDDQFSVERPDGSNFTLKIRSTKLEDSAMYFCASISVETQYFGPGTRLLVL.

The chain has TRBV10-1 and TRBJ2-7, with TRBD1 as a possible D gene (5 bases). The CDR3 extends over 13 amino acids. Germline-derived CDR1 and CDR2 are WNHNN and SYGVQD (reference sequence). V was pared by 1 base and J by 7 bases, with 11 bases between. The CDR3 sequence is CASSEYRGTEQYF. CDR3 DNA: TGCGCCAGCAGTGAGTATAGGGGTACGGAGCAGTACTTC.

The chain has TRBV7-9 and TRBJ2-3, with D possibly TRBD2 on 5 matching bases. The CDR3 contains 14 residues. The V gene's germline CDR1 is SEHNR and CDR2 FQNEAQ (reference sequence). Trimming pared 6 bases from V and 2 bases from J, leaving 12 bases between. CDR3 amino acids: CASSTATITDTQYF. The DNA for the CDR3 is TGTGCCAGCAGTACCGCGACTATCACAGATACGCAGTATTTT. The full variable domain, with the rest looked up from reference TRBV7-9 and TRBJ2-3, is DTGVSQNPRHKITKRGQNVTFRCDPISEHNRLYWYRQTLGQGPEFLTYFQNEAQLEKSRLLSDRFSAERPKGSFSTLEIQRTEQGDSAMYLCASSTATITDTQYFGPGTRLTVL.